The next 24 T cell receptor beta chains were all read from a single sample in a study of cytomegalovirus exposure and HLA in healthy donors. A multiplex PCR was run with 60 Vbeta primers and 13 Jbeta primers. Sequencing was performed with immunoSEQ multiplex PCR; in TCRdb, only in-frame clones are kept and a portion is missing. The repertoire includes approximately 61,000 clones, roughly 69% of them detected once, and more than 2.5% sits in the top ten. The sample comprised PBMCs. These receptors were taken from a woman between 50 and 59 years old in good health and CMV-seronegative.

This chain joins TRBV6-5 and TRBJ1-1; possible D gene TRBD1, 5 bases. With 2 bases removed from V and 4 bases from J, the gap between germline ends came to 8 bases. The CDR3 consists of 13 residues. Germline-derived CDR1 and CDR2 are MNHEY and SVGAGI. The CDR3 nucleotides are TGTGCCAGCAGTTACAGGGGTGGCACTGAAGCTTTCTTT. This codes for CASSYRGGTEAFF.

This clone appeared a few times. The chain combines TRBV29-1 with TRBJ1-2; no clear D gene. The CDR3 covers 13 residues. V lost 0 bases and J 4 bases, leaving 9 bases between the germline ends. CDR1 and CDR2 (germline): SQVTM, ANQGSEA. CDR3 in DNA: TGCAGCGTTGAAGATCCCAGTACCTATGGCTACACCTTC. As protein: CSVEDPSTYGYTF.

The chain is built from TRBV28 and TRBJ1-3; 11 bases fit TRBD1. The germline V gene has CDR1 MDHEN and CDR2 SYDVKM. J gave up 3 bases and V 3 bases, and 4 bases lay outside the gene matches. The CDR3 is 16 residues long. CDR3 region: CASSFWGQGGGNTIYF. CDR3 nucleotides: TGTGCCAGCAGTTTTTGGGGACAGGGGGGTGGAAACACCATATATTTT. The entire variable domain, with the rest obtained from reference TRBV28 and TRBJ1-3, is as follows: DVKVTQSSRYLVKRTGEKVFLECVQDMDHENMFWYRQDPGLGLRLIYFSYDVKMKEKGDIPEGYSVSREKKERFSLILESASTNQTSMYLCASSFWGQGGGNTIYFGEGSWLTVV.

This sequence joins TRBV6-6 and TRBJ1-4; possibly TRBD1 for D (5 bases). The CDR3 is made up of 15 amino acids. The V gene's germline CDR1 is MNHNY and CDR2 SVGAGI (reference sequence). Trimming took off 2 bases at V and 8 bases at J, with 15 bases between the two ends. Here the CDR3 reads CASSYARAGGEKLFF. The CDR3 DNA reads TGTGCCAGCAGTTACGCCAGGGCCGGTGGGGAAAAACTGTTTTTT.

This clone was found once. This chain connects TRBV15 to TRBJ2-2, with 11 bases aligning to TRBD1. CDR1 and CDR2 from the germline V gene are LNHNV and YYDKDF (reference sequence). The CDR3 extends over 15 amino acids. Trimming took 11 bases from V and 6 from J; bases not matched to a gene: 11. This CDR3 reads CASGPGQGVAGELFF. The CDR3 coding sequence is TGTGCCTCCGGGCCGGGACAGGGGGTGGCCGGGGAGCTGTTTTTT.

The CDR3 here is CASSLASGSYNEQFF. For the CDR3, the DNA is TGTGCCAGCAGCTTGGCTAGCGGCTCCTACAATGAGCAGTTCTTC. This chain links TRBV5-4 with TRBJ2-1; 7 bases fit TRBD2. This CDR3 has 15 residues. The germline V gene encodes CDR1 SGHNT and CDR2 YYREEE (reference sequence). The ends lost 0 bases at V and 0 bases at J; junction bases unmatched: 0.

The chain combines TRBV9 with TRBJ2-5, with TRBD1 identical over 10 bases. Per germline, CDR1 SGDLS and CDR2 YYNGEE. J lost 3 bases, V lost 0 bases, and 8 bases had no gene match. CDR3 length: 17 amino acids. CDR3 amino acids: CASSVAATGTGEETQYF. The CDR3 nucleotides read TGTGCCAGCAGCGTAGCCGCCACTGGGACAGGGGAAGAGACCCAGTACTTC.

The chain carries TRBV4-1 and TRBJ2-1, with TRBD2 matching over 7 bases. V lost 2 bases, J lost 6 bases, and 7 bases stayed unmatched. Looked up from germline, CDR1 is MGHRA and CDR2 is YSYEKL. This CDR3 is 15 amino acids long. CDR3 coding DNA: TGCGCCAGCAGCCAACTTCCCGGGACTACCAATGAGCAGTTCTTC. Its translation: CASSQLPGTTNEQFF.

The chain couples TRBV5-4 to TRBJ1-3; 7 bases agree with TRBD1. Germline values: CDR1 SGHNT, CDR2 YYREEE (reference sequence). This CDR3 contains 16 residues. V was clipped by 5 bases and J by 0 bases; unmatched bases: 8. The CDR3 reads CASRVTGRTSGNTIYF. The CDR3 region has the DNA TGTGCCAGCAGGGTGACAGGGAGGACCTCTGGAAACACCATATATTTT.

The chain is built from TRBV7-2 and TRBJ1-5; 7 bases align to TRBD1. V trimming: 4 bases; J trimming: 6 bases; junction bases outside the gene matches: 6. Germline V CDR1 and CDR2: SGHTA, FQGNSA. This CDR3 is 14 amino acids long. The CDR3 region is CASSSQGPGQPQHF. In DNA, the CDR3 is TGTGCCAGCAGCTCACAGGGGCCCGGTCAGCCCCAGCATTTT.

The V and J genes are TRBV15 and TRBJ1-1, with TRBD1 as a possible D gene (5 bases). The V gene's germline CDR1 is LNHNV and CDR2 YYDKDF (reference sequence). V was trimmed by 7 bases and J by 2 bases, leaving 17 bases between them. The CDR3 contains 15 residues. The CDR3 sequence is CATTQVGWGNTEAFF. As DNA, the CDR3 is TGTGCCACCACCCAGGTAGGGTGGGGCAACACTGAAGCTTTCTTT.

There are a few counts of this clone. The chain combines TRBV28 with TRBJ1-1; unclear D gene. The germline CDR1 and CDR2 sequences are MDHEN and SYDVKM. Trimming cost V 6 bases and J 2 bases, with 13 bases left between them. The CDR3 runs to 14 residues. The CDR3 bases are TGTGCCAGCAGACCTCCGTCGGTTAACACTGAAGCTTTCTTT. This sequence encodes CASRPPSVNTEAFF.

The chain combines TRBV7-3 with TRBJ2-7; 7 nucleotides agree with TRBD2. Germline V gene sequence: CDR1 SGHTA, CDR2 FQGTGA. The CDR3 is 16 residues long. V lost 5 bases, J lost 4 bases, and 14 bases stayed unmatched. The CDR3 nucleotides are TGTGCCAGCAGCCCGATGGGTGGCGGGAGTGGTTACGAGCAGTACTTC. Protein: CASSPMGGGSGYEQYF.

The rearrangement joins TRBV18 to TRBJ2-3; D is perhaps TRBD1 (5 bases). The CDR3 is made up of 14 amino acids. Trimming removed 0 bases at V and 3 bases at J, with 7 bases between. The germline V gene has CDR1 KGHSH and CDR2 LQKENI. The CDR3 DNA follows: TGTGCCAGCTCACCACCCTCAGGGACAGATACGCAGTATTTT. It is translated as CASSPPSGTDTQYF.

The chain has TRBV18 and TRBJ2-7; D is ambiguous. Germline CDR1 reads KGHSH; CDR2 reads LQKENI. Trimming left V 3 bases short and J 7 bases short, with 10 bases between. The CDR3 extends over 12 amino acids. For the CDR3, the DNA is TGTGCCAGCTCACCTTCTTCGGGTGAGCAGTACTTC. Translating gives CASSPSSGEQYF.

This clone occurred a few times. V gene TRBV5-4 combines with J gene TRBJ2-7; TRBD2 matches at 14 bases. V trimming: 4 bases; J trimming: 3 bases; junction bases outside the gene matches: 9. Germline-derived CDR1 and CDR2 are SGHNT and YYREEE (reference sequence). The CDR3 spans 17 residues. The CDR3 bases are TGTGCCAGCAGCCCGGCGGGACTAGCGGGAGTTTTCTACGAGCAGTACTTC. Translating gives CASSPAGLAGVFYEQYF. Full variable domain (outside the CDR3, taken from reference TRBV5-4 and TRBJ2-7): ETGVTQSPTHLIKTRGQQVTLRCSSQSGHNTVSWYQQALGQGPQFIFQYYREEENGRGNFPPRFSGLQFPNYSSELNVNALELDDSALYLCASSPAGLAGVFYEQYFGPGTRLTVT.

J is TRBJ1-5 and V is TRBV5-1, with 7 bases lining up with TRBD1. The V and J ends lost 4 bases and 8 bases, in that order; junction bases with no gene match: 9. The CDR3 has 14 amino acids. CDR1 is SGHRS, CDR2 YFSETQ, per germline. The CDR3 DNA reads TGCGCCAGCAGCCTGAGGACAGGCTATGAGCCCCAGCATTTT. Amino acid sequence: CASSLRTGYEPQHF.

This clone was found once. The V and J genes are TRBV4-3 and TRBJ1-5; no definite D call. This CDR3 region has 15 residues. Germline V gene lookup returns CDR1 LGHNA and CDR2 YSLEER. With 0 bases removed from V and 2 bases from J, the gap between germline ends came to 8 bases. The CDR3 region has the DNA TGCGCCAGCAGCCAAGATGGGCAGGGCAATCAGCCCCAGCATTTT. It codes for CASSQDGQGNQPQHF.

CDR3 amino acids: CASKTGGMNTEAFF. CDR3 bases: TGTGCCAGCAAGACAGGGGGGATGAACACTGAAGCTTTCTTT. This chain joins TRBV25-1 and TRBJ1-1, with 9 nucleotides matching TRBD1. Per the germline V gene, CDR1 is MGHDK and CDR2 is SYGVNS. V was pared by 7 bases and J by 0 bases, with 3 bases of the junction left unmatched. The length of the CDR3 is 14 residues.

This clone was seen many times. J is TRBJ1-1 and V is TRBV18; a possible D gene is TRBD1 (6 bases). Germline V gives CDR1 KGHSH, CDR2 LQKENI. The CDR3 spans 13 residues. With 6 bases removed from V and 1 base from J, the gap between germline ends came to 9 bases. CDR3 coding DNA: TGTGCCAGCTCGAGACAGGCGAACACTGAAGCTTTCTTT. The encoded protein is CASSRQANTEAFF.

The V and J genes are TRBV2 and TRBJ2-1; D perhaps matches TRBD2 (5 bases). The V gene's germline CDR1 is SNHLY and CDR2 FYNNEI. Deletions cut 7 bases from V and 9 bases from J, with 16 bases between. The CDR3 covers 13 residues. The CDR3 bases are TGTGCCAGCACTTCCTTACTAGTTGGTGAGCAGTTCTTC. It specifies CASTSLLVGEQFF. The full variable domain, in which reference TRBV2 and TRBJ2-1 provide the parts outside the CDR3, is EPEVTQTPSHQVTQMGQEVILRCVPISNHLYFYWYRQILGQKVEFLVSFYNNEISEKSEIFDDQFSVERPDGSNFTLKIRSTKLEDSAMYFCASTSLLVGEQFFGPGTRLTVL.

The gene calls are TRBV5-4 and TRBJ1-1; perhaps TRBD1 as D (5 bases). Germline-derived CDR1 and CDR2 are SGHNT and YYREEE (reference sequence). The CDR3 has 15 amino acids. The V end was cut by 3 bases, the J end by 1 base, with 13 bases between. The CDR3 here is CASSYRGGWNTEAFF. The DNA for the CDR3 is TGTGCCAGCAGCTACCGGGGGGGATGGAACACTGAAGCTTTCTTT.

There are a few counts of this clone. V usage is TRBV9 and J usage is TRBJ1-1; maybe TRBD1 (5 bases). The V end lost 4 bases, the J end lost 3 bases, and 10 bases lay between the germline ends. This CDR3 spans 13 amino acids. The germline V gene has CDR1 SGDLS and CDR2 YYNGEE. The CDR3 is CASSPDSYTEAFF. The CDR3 DNA sequence: TGTGCCAGCAGCCCCGACAGTTACACTGAAGCTTTCTTT.

This chain joins TRBV19 and TRBJ2-4, with TRBD2 matching 8 bases. Trimming cost V 4 bases and J 9 bases; bases outside gene matches: 8. The CDR3 covers 14 residues. From germline, CDR1 is LNHDA and CDR2 SQIVND (reference sequence). CDR3 in amino acids: CASSRGLAGGIQYF. CDR3 nucleotides: TGTGCCAGTAGTAGAGGTCTAGCGGGCGGCATTCAGTACTTC.